This TCR beta chain stems from a study of PD-1 blockade in classical Hodgkin lymphoma. At the level of the study: Administration of nivolumab to patients was at 3 mg/kg intravenously every 2 weeks. Study results and caveats: What caused the repertoire differences, perhaps disease activity or prior therapy, remains undefined. Relative to healthy donors, newly diagnosed patients reportedly had lower baseline TCR diversity, which was reported as lower still in relapsed/refractory patients. Unlike CD8+ TCR diversity, which did not rise significantly by C4D1, CD4+ TCR diversity did.

The CDR3 is 15 residues long. The V gene lost 3 bases and the J gene lost 4 bases, with 15 bases spanning the gap. Germline V gene lookup returns CDR1 MDHEN and CDR2 SYDVKM. All patients relapsed after autologous stem cell transplantation, and brentuximab vedotin exposure varied. Clones were read by immunoSEQ multiplex PCR, and TCRdb kept only the in-frame ones, dropping some. The sample has some 65,000 clones; 60% to 80% are singletons. This clone came up a few times. Its antigen is unidentified. This sample comprised peripheral blood mononuclear cells (PBMCs), obtained before the second cycle of nivolumab. The chain carries TRBV28 and TRBJ1-1; weak D call: TRBD1 (6 bases). This TCR was sampled from a human donor with classical Hodgkin lymphoma. CDR3 coding DNA: TGTGCCAGCAGTTTGGGGGGGCGCCTGGTCACTGAAGCTTTCTTT. It translates to CASSLGGRLVTEAFF.